The rows below give T cell receptor beta chains drawn from one sample of a study of T and B cells in COVID-19 patients. One entry per CDR3 protein results from TCRdb running MiXCR on the multiplex PCR reads. The profile shows about 7,000 distinct CDR3 sequences, approximately 24% of them singletons. The specimen was blood. Receptors originate from a human donor with active COVID-19. CDR3s include the opening cysteine and the closing phenylalanine or tryptophan. The D gene is left open where the match is weak. Rows may omit the clone size; those that give it use once, few, many or a size class.

J	V	D	size	length	DNA	CDR3
TRBJ2-7	TRBV6-1	TRBD1	few	14	TGTGCCAGCAGTTCCCGGGACAGATCCTACGAGCAGTACTTC	CASSSRDRSYEQYF
TRBJ2-4	TRBV19	-	medium-sized	13	TGTGCCAGTAGTATAGCCAGGATGCAGATTCAGTACTTC	CASSIARMQIQYF
TRBJ2-4	TRBV11-2	-	-	16	TGTGCCAGCAGCTTAGACCCCGCACGCGCCAAAAACATTCAGTACTTC	CASSLDPARAKNIQYF
TRBJ2-5	TRBV27	TRBD1	medium-sized	16	TGTGCCAGCAGTTTAATCGGGACAGGGGGCCCAGAGACCCAGTACTTC	CASSLIGTGGPETQYF
TRBJ2-7	TRBV5-1	-	few	14	TGCGCCAGCAGCTTGACGTCCACGGGTTTCGGGCAGTACTTC	CASSLTSTGFGQYF
TRBJ1-6	TRBV30	-	many	15	TGTGCCTGGCTTCCCGGGACATACAAAAAGGGACCCCTCCACTTT	CAWLPGTYKKGPLHF
TRBJ2-2	TRBV30	-	-	17	TGTGCCCGTATGGGGGGTGTTAATCAGGGGAACACCGGGGAGCTGTTTTTT	CARMGGVNQGNTGELFF
TRBJ1-2	TRBV5-1	-	-	12	TGCGCCAGCAGCTTGAACACCTATGGCTACACCTTC	CASSLNTYGYTF
TRBJ2-1	TRBV6-4	TRBD1	few	15	TGTGCCAGCAGTGACTCGATTCAGGGGGACAATGAGCAGTTCTTC	CASSDSIQGDNEQFF
TRBJ2-6	TRBV19	TRBD1	medium-sized	19	TGTGCCAGTAGTAGCGACAGGGGAATAATAAGCTCTGGGGCCAACGTCCTGACTTTC	CASSSDRGIISSGANVLTF
TRBJ2-5	TRBV19	TRBD2	-	15	TGTGCCAGTAGCCTCGGGACTAGCGGGAGGGGGACCCAGTACTTC	CASSLGTSGRGTQYF
TRBJ2-1	TRBV7-2	TRBD2	few	16	TGTGCCAGCAGCTTAGGGGCGGGAGGGATTTGGAATGAGCAGTTCTTC	CASSLGAGGIWNEQFF
TRBJ1-1	TRBV12-3/TRBV12-4	-	-	13	TGTGCCAGCAGTTTAAAGGAGGGGGGTGAAGCTTTCTTT	CASSLKEGGEAFF
TRBJ2-6	TRBV6-6	-	medium-sized	17	TGTGCCAGCAGTTTCCGGGATATACGCGTTGGGGCCAACGTCCTGACTTTC	CASSFRDIRVGANVLTF
TRBJ1-2	TRBV7-9	-	-	14	TGTGCCAGCAGCCCCCGAGTGGGGATCTATGGCTACACCTTC	CASSPRVGIYGYTF
TRBJ2-1	TRBV20-1	-	few	12	TGCAGTGCTATTGAATCCTACAATGAGCAGTTCTTC	CSAIESYNEQFF
TRBJ2-2	TRBV30	-	medium-sized	14	TGTGCCTGGAGTGGGCTTCGGGGCACCGGGGAGCTGTTTTTT	CAWSGLRGTGELFF
TRBJ1-1	TRBV29-1	TRBD1	medium-sized	12	TGCAGCGTTGGACAGGGGAACACTGAAGCTTTCTTT	CSVGQGNTEAFF
TRBJ2-7	TRBV27	TRBD1	medium-sized	14	TGTGCCAGCAGTTCCGGGACAGGCCTATACGAGCAGTACTTC	CASSSGTGLYEQYF
TRBJ2-7	TRBV13	-	few	14	TGTGCCAGCAGCTTAGGCCCATCGGCGTACGAGCAGTACTTC	CASSLGPSAYEQYF
TRBJ2-5	TRBV27	-	-	11	TGTGCCAGCAGTTACTCGACGACCCAGTACTTC	CASSYSTTQYF
TRBJ2-1	TRBV12-3/TRBV12-4	TRBD2	-	21	TGTGCCAGCAGATATAACAAAGGGGTAGCGGGAGTTTATAGCTCCTACAATGAGCAGTTCTTC	CASRYNKGVAGVYSSYNEQFF
TRBJ2-2	TRBV24-1	TRBD2	few	15	TGTGCCACCAGTGATTTGGGACTAGCGACCGGGGAGCTGTTTTTT	CATSDLGLATGELFF
TRBJ1-1	TRBV6-5	TRBD1	-	13	TGTGCCAGCACCCCGGGAGGGGGCTTTGAAGCTTTCTTT	CASTPGGGFEAFF
TRBJ1-6	TRBV5-6	-	few	12	TGTGCCAGCAGCTTGGGGATATCCACCCTCCACTTT	CASSLGISTLHF
TRBJ1-1	TRBV29-1	-	-	11	TGCAGCGCACAGGCCACCAGTGAAGCTTTCTTT	CSAQATSEAFF
TRBJ2-7	TRBV6-2/TRBV6-3	TRBD1	few	14	TGTGCCACCGACACGGACAGGGGTGTCAACGAGCAGTACTTC	CATDTDRGVNEQYF
TRBJ2-7	TRBV7-6	TRBD1	-	16	TGTGCCAGCAGCCAGACCGGGACAGGGGGGTCCTACGAGCAGTACTTC	CASSQTGTGGSYEQYF
TRBJ2-5	TRBV12-3/TRBV12-4	TRBD1	medium-sized	12	TGTGCCAGCAGTCCGACAGGGCTGACCCAGTACTTC	CASSPTGLTQYF
TRBJ2-5	TRBV12-3/TRBV12-4	-	medium-sized	15	TGTGCCAGCAGTCAAGGGCGGCAGGGTGTGGAGACCCAGTACTTC	CASSQGRQGVETQYF
TRBJ1-1	TRBV27	-	-	14	TGTGCCAGCCGGCCCTTCGGGGGCTCCACTGAAGCTTTCTTT	CASRPFGGSTEAFF
TRBJ2-7	TRBV14	-	-	15	TGTGCCAGCATCTCAATCTGTGAGGCCCCCTACGAGCAGTACTTC	CASISICEAPYEQYF
TRBJ2-2	TRBV7-9	-	-	13	TGTGCCAGCAGCTTAGCAGACCCCGGGGAGCTGTTTTTT	CASSLADPGELFF
TRBJ1-4	TRBV11-3	TRBD1	once	15	TGTGCCAGCAGCCCGAGACAGGGGGCGATAAAAAAACTGTTTTTT	CASSPRQGAIKKLFF
TRBJ1-5	TRBV20-1	-	-	14	TGCAGTGCCTCGGCGGGACAACTAAATCAGCCCCAGCATTTT	CSASAGQLNQPQHF
TRBJ2-1	TRBV5-5	-	-	15	TGTGCCAGCAGCTTGTTATCCTCTGCCCGAAATGAGCAGTTCTTC	CASSLLSSARNEQFF
TRBJ2-5	TRBV5-6	TRBD2	medium-sized	15	TGTGCCAGCAGCGGGGTAGCGGGAGGACAAGAGACCCAGTACTTC	CASSGVAGGQETQYF
TRBJ2-1	TRBV5-1	TRBD1	-	14	TGCGCCAGCAGTCCTGGGACAGGGGGAGGTGAGCAGTTCTTC	CASSPGTGGGEQFF
TRBJ2-7	TRBV11-3	-	medium-sized	14	TGTGCCAGCAGCCCCAGTAATCTGGGTGGCGAGCAGTACTTC	CASSPSNLGGEQYF
TRBJ2-5	TRBV5-4	TRBD1	few	14	TGTGCCAGCAGCAGCACAGGGGGTCAAGAGACCCAGTACTTC	CASSSTGGQETQYF
TRBJ2-2	TRBV6-2/TRBV6-3	TRBD2	medium-sized	17	TGTGCCAGCAGAACCCAACTAGCGGGAGTGTACACCGGGGAGCTGTTTTTT	CASRTQLAGVYTGELFF
TRBJ1-1	TRBV19	-	few	13	TGTGCCAGTAGTATAGATCTAGACAGGGAAGCTTTCTTT	CASSIDLDREAFF
TRBJ2-1	TRBV11-3	TRBD2	medium-sized	17	TGTGCCAGCAGCTTAGGGGTAGCGGGTAATCCCTACAATGAGCAGTTCTTC	CASSLGVAGNPYNEQFF